The 22 T cell receptor beta chains reported below all come from one sample, sequenced in a study of cytomegalovirus exposure and HLA in healthy donors. The PCR made use of 60 Vbeta and 13 Jbeta primers. The method was immunoSEQ multiplex PCR; TCRdb's version includes in-frame clones alone and lacks a portion of them. The sample lists roughly 140,000 clones, approximately 81% occurring once. The specimen was PBMCs. The receptors were gathered from a woman under 30 in good health and CMV-seronegative.

The chain joins TRBV2 to TRBJ1-5; TRBD1 matches 10 bases. Per the germline V gene, CDR1 is SNHLY and CDR2 is FYNNEI. Trimming removed 7 bases from V and 3 bases from J; junction bases left unmatched: 9. This CDR3 region has 16 residues. The CDR3 region has the DNA TGTGCCAGCACGGGACAGGGGTTCTTAGCCAATCAGCCCCAGCATTTT. This translates into CASTGQGFLANQPQHF.

This sequence joins TRBV28 and TRBJ2-1; D is perhaps TRBD1 (6 bases). The V end lost 8 bases, the J end lost 0 bases, and 17 bases lay between the germline ends. The CDR3 is made up of 16 amino acids. Per germline, CDR1 MDHEN and CDR2 SYDVKM. The CDR3 is CASGSPVDSSYNEQFF. The CDR3 DNA reads TGTGCCAGCGGAAGCCCGGTGGACAGCTCCTACAATGAGCAGTTCTTC.

This clone was seen more than once but under ten times. The rearrangement joins TRBV6-5 to TRBJ1-1, with D unclear. The V and J ends lost 2 bases and 3 bases respectively, with 4 bases between them. The germline gives CDR1 MNHEY, CDR2 SVGAGI. There are 12 residues in the CDR3. The DNA for the CDR3 is TGTGCCAGCAGTTACGACTACACTGAAGCTTTCTTT. Its translation is CASSYDYTEAFF.

Notes on this clone: The junction shows a germline mismatch at one end, possibly a read error. V and J are TRBV7-9 and TRBJ1-3, with 7 nucleotides matching TRBD1. The CDR3 has 17 residues. Per the germline V gene, CDR1 is SEHNR and CDR2 is FQNEAQ (reference sequence). CDR3 bases: TGTTCCAGCAGCTTGGTCTCAGGGGGTTTCTCTGGAAACACCATATATTTT. Encoded protein: CSSSLVSGGFSGNTIYF.

This clone was observed once. No conserved phenylalanine or tryptophan ends this CDR3, so it is likely a read error. The limits of the CDR3 on the DNA are not certain, so only TCRdb's listed CDR3 is given. This sequence joins TRBV11-3 and TRBJ1-1; the D call in the table, TRBD1, was not verified against the DNA. CDR1 is SGHNT and CDR2 is YENEEA in the germline V gene. Termini included, the CDR3 measures 10 amino acids. The CDR3 loop is CASSFHRGGP.

The chain recombines TRBV9 with TRBJ2-5; TRBD2 matches 16 bases. The germline gives CDR1 SGDLS, CDR2 YYNGEE. The CDR3 consists of 17 residues. V shed 3 bases, J shed 5 bases, and the junction held 7 bases outside the gene matches. In DNA, the CDR3 is TGTGCCAGCAGCGCCGGGACTAGCGGGAGGGCCGGGGAGACCCAGTACTTC. Protein sequence: CASSAGTSGRAGETQYF.

The chain combines TRBV5-6 with TRBJ2-5, with 13 nucleotides matching TRBD2. The J call is uncertain, as TRBJ2-7 better fits the DNA end. CDR1 is SGHDT and CDR2 is YYEEEE in the germline V gene. The CDR3 is 16 amino acids. The CDR3 spells CASSLGLAGVSYEQYF. For the CDR3, the DNA is TGTGCCAGCAGCTTAGGACTAGCGGGGGTCTCCTACGAGCAGTACTTC.

This clone was seen only once. This chain joins TRBV19 and TRBJ2-3; tentative D call: TRBD2 (6 bases). Germline CDR1 and CDR2: LNHDA and SQIVND (reference sequence). The CDR3 length is 12 residues. V shed 6 bases and J shed 6 bases, with 10 bases lying between them. Here the CDR3 DNA reads TGTGCCAGTAGCCGTGGGAGGGATACGCAGTATTTT. Residues: CASSRGRDTQYF.

The V gene is TRBV28, the J gene TRBJ1-2; 8 nucleotides agree with TRBD1. Germline V CDR1 and CDR2: MDHEN, SYDVKM. The V and J ends lost 5 bases and 6 bases, in that order; junction bases with no gene match: 8. This CDR3 spans 14 amino acids. CDR3: CASSQGQGGNGYTF. The CDR3, as DNA: TGTGCCAGCAGTCAAGGACAGGGTGGTAATGGCTACACCTTC.

V usage is TRBV2 and J usage is TRBJ1-2; 9 bases are a match to TRBD1. Germline V gene data show CDR1 as SNHLY and CDR2 as FYNNEI. V shed 4 bases, J shed 2 bases, and the junction held 8 bases outside the gene matches. This CDR3 contains 16 residues. CDR3 sequence: CASSVTYGQGNYGYTF. The CDR3, as DNA: TGTGCCAGCAGTGTGACCTATGGACAGGGGAACTATGGCTACACCTTC.

The V and J genes are TRBV19 and TRBJ1-6, with unresolved D. The CDR3 covers 13 residues. V lost 3 bases, J lost 6 bases, and 6 bases lay in between. In germline, CDR1 is LNHDA, CDR2 SQIVND (reference sequence). The CDR3 nucleotides read TGTGCCAGTAGTATCGGAGGTAATTCACCCCTCCACTTT. This gives the protein CASSIGGNSPLHF. Based on the CDR3 plus reference TRBV19 and TRBJ1-6, the full variable domain is DGGITQSPKYLFRKEGQNVTLSCEQNLNHDAMYWYRQDPGQGLRLIYYSQIVNDFQKGDIAEGYSVSREKKESFPLTVTSAQKNPTAFYLCASSIGGNSPLHFGNGTRLTVT.

With respect to this clone: This specimen includes other DNA sequences encoding the same CDR3. The chain couples TRBV6-5 to TRBJ2-3; D call uncertain. The CDR3 totals 13 residues. Germline V gene lookup returns CDR1 MNHEY and CDR2 SVGAGI. Trimming took off 3 bases at V and 1 base at J, with 5 bases between the two ends. The CDR3 spells CASSYPGTDTQYF. In DNA form, the CDR3 reads TGTGCCAGCAGTTATCCTGGCACAGATACGCAGTATTTT.

The CDR3 spells CAIRPQVWDNNEQFF. CDR3 DNA: TGTGCCATCCGTCCCCAGGTTTGGGACAACAATGAGCAGTTCTTC. This sequence joins TRBV10-3 and TRBJ2-1; possible D gene TRBD1, 6 bases. The CDR3 is 15 amino acids. V was clipped by 8 bases and J by 5 bases, with 19 bases between them. Looked up from germline, CDR1 is ENHRY and CDR2 is SYGVKD.

The chain couples TRBV7-2 to TRBJ2-1; a possible D gene is TRBD2 (6 bases). The CDR3 covers 14 residues. CDR1 SGHTA and CDR2 FQGNSA come from the germline V gene. V was trimmed by 8 bases and J by 0 bases, leaving 11 bases between them. The CDR3 nucleotides read TGTGCCAGCTGTCGGGAGTTCTCCTACAATGAGCAGTTCTTC. Protein sequence: CASCREFSYNEQFF. The full variable domain, rest sourced from reference TRBV7-2 and TRBJ2-1, is GAGVSQSPSNKVTEKGKDVELRCDPISGHTALYWYRQSLGQGLEFLIYFQGNSAPDKSGLPSDRFSAERTGGSVSTLTIQRTQQEDSAVYLCASCREFSYNEQFFGPGTRLTVL.

The CDR3 region has the DNA TGTGCCAGCAGCTTACCAAAACTCGCGACAGGGATCCGCCCGGCTAACTATGGCTACACCTTC. Its protein product is CASSLPKLATGIRPANYGYTF. The gene calls are TRBV7-8 and TRBJ1-2, with 7 bases lining up with TRBD1. Germline V CDR1 and CDR2: SGHVS, FQNEAQ. The CDR3 runs to 21 residues. The ends lost 2 bases at V and 0 bases at J; junction bases unmatched: 21.

V gene TRBV5-4 combines with J gene TRBJ2-3, with TRBD2 matching over 10 bases. Trimming cost V 3 bases and J 2 bases; bases outside gene matches: 6. Germline V gene lookup returns CDR1 SGHNT and CDR2 YYREEE (reference sequence). The CDR3 runs 16 residues. CDR3 nucleotides: TGTGCCAGCAGCTCGGTAGCGGGGGGTTACACAGATACGCAGTATTTT. Translation gives CASSSVAGGYTDTQYF.

This rearrangement joins TRBV6-5 to TRBJ2-1; TRBD2 matches at 7 bases. Germline lookup yields CDR1 MNHEY and CDR2 SVGAGI. This CDR3 is built from 16 residues. With V trimmed by 4 bases and J by 4 bases, 10 bases remained unmatched. The CDR3 DNA follows: TGTGCCAGCAGTTCTCCCCTCCGGGGGGATTACAATGAGCAGTTCTTC. Protein sequence: CASSSPLRGDYNEQFF.

This chain links TRBV7-8 with TRBJ1-5; 9 bases align to TRBD1. V shed 1 base and J 2 bases; nucleotides not matched to a gene: 0. The CDR3 contains 15 residues. Germline CDR1 reads SGHVS; CDR2 reads FQNEAQ. CDR3 nucleotides: TGTGCCAGCAGCTTAGGGACAGGGGGCAATCAGCCCCAGCATTTT. This gives the protein CASSLGTGGNQPQHF.

The chain couples TRBV28 to TRBJ1-5; 9 bases are shared with TRBD1. There are 12 residues in the CDR3. Germline CDR1 reads MDHEN; CDR2 reads SYDVKM. Trimming took 6 bases from V and 7 from J; bases not matched to a gene: 1. The chain's CDR3 is CASRTGGQPQHF. The DNA of the CDR3 is TGTGCCAGCAGGACAGGGGGACAGCCCCAGCATTTT.

The chain recombines TRBV7-2 with TRBJ1-1; D is unresolved. This CDR3 is built from 12 residues. Germline CDR1 SGHTA, CDR2 FQGNSA. Trimming took off 5 bases at V and 5 bases at J, with 9 bases between the two ends. The CDR3, as DNA: TGTGCCAGCAGCACCTACGGGACTGAAGCTTTCTTT. Translating it yields CASSTYGTEAFF.

This clone appeared once. The CDR3 is CASRLTGRYEQYF. The DNA for the CDR3 is TGTGCCAGCAGATTGACAGGGAGGTACGAGCAGTACTTC. The chain carries TRBV6-5 and TRBJ2-7; tentative D call: TRBD1 (7 bases). Germline V CDR1 and CDR2: MNHEY, SVGAGI. Deletions cut 6 bases from V and 4 bases from J, with 13 bases between. The CDR3 runs to 13 residues.

The chain employs TRBV7-9 and TRBJ2-5, with 7 bases matching TRBD2. Trimming at V came to 1 base and at J to 5 bases, leaving 4 bases not matched to a gene. This CDR3 has 14 amino acids. CDR1 and CDR2 from the germline V gene are SEHNR and FQNEAQ (reference sequence). The CDR3 sequence: CASSLVAGVETQYF. DNA for the CDR3: TGTGCCAGCAGCTTAGTGGCGGGGGTGGAGACCCAGTACTTC.